This entry concerns a single TCR beta chain. This entry comes from a study of Ad26.COV2.S vaccination and SARS-CoV-2 variants. Study-level information: Vaccine-arm donor from the placebo-controlled COV1001 Ad26.COV2.S trial. Once or twice, 56 days apart, Ad26.COV2.S was delivered intramuscularly.

Treatment meaning: 15 to 20 received Ad26.COV2.S at low or high dose, single or two shots; about 5 received placebo; per-sample allocation not given. It was on day 63 after the first vaccine or placebo injection that samples were taken. Built on an Ad26 vector, the vaccine expressed Wuhan-strain SARS-CoV-2 spike. Profiling relied on immunoSEQ multiplex PCR, and the TCRdb table lists in-frame clones only, not all of them. Of 300,000 to 350,000 clones in the sample, roughly 86% were seen once. CDR3 length: 15 amino acids. The germline V and J ends were trimmed by 5 bases and 2 bases, with 16 bases remaining between them. The V gene's germline CDR1 is GTSNPN and CDR2 SVGIG (reference sequence).

The TCR originated in a person aged 18 to 65 who received the Ad26.COV2.S COVID-19 vaccine or a placebo. V usage is TRBV30 and J usage is TRBJ2-1; D might be TRBD2 (6 bases). Material: peripheral blood, obtained in a trial of Ad26.COV2.S vaccine versus placebo. Here the CDR3 DNA reads TGTGCCTGGGTTGATCCACGGGGGACCTACAATGAGCAGTTCTTC. It is translated as CAWVDPRGTYNEQFF.